Reported below is one TCR beta chain. Per germline, CDR1 SNHLY and CDR2 FYNNEI. V was shortened by 6 bases and J by 1 base, with 9 bases between the two germline ends. The CDR3 length is 13 residues. Here immunoSEQ multiplex PCR was the method, and the copy in TCRdb shows in-frame clones only, minus some. The sample shows about 21,000 clones, roughly 98% of them seen only once. This sample is drawn from a study of T cells after posttransplantation cyclophosphamide. The source material was naive CD8+ T cells sorted from PBMCs. The rearrangement uses TRBV2 and TRBJ1-1; D is possibly TRBD1 (5 bases). This clonotype was sampled from a man aged 40-55 years in good health, CMV-negative, and a related stem cell transplant donor. The CDR3 loop reads CASRSGPNTEAFF. The DNA for the CDR3 is TGTGCCAGCAGGTCAGGGCCGAACACTGAAGCTTTCTTT.